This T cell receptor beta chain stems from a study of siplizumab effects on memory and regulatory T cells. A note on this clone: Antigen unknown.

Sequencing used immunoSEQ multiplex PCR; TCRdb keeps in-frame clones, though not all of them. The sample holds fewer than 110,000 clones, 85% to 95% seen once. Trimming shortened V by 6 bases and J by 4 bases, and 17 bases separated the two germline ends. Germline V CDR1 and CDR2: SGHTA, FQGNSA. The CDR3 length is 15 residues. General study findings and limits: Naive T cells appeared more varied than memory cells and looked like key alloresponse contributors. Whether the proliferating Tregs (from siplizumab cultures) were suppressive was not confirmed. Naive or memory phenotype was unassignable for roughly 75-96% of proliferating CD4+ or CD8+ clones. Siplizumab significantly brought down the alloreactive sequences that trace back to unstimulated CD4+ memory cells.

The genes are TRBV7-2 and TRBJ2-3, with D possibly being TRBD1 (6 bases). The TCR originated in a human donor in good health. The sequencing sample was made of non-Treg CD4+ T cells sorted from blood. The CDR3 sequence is CASRMVAGTSDTQYF. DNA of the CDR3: TGTGCCAGCAGGATGGTAGCAGGGACATCAGATACGCAGTATTTT.